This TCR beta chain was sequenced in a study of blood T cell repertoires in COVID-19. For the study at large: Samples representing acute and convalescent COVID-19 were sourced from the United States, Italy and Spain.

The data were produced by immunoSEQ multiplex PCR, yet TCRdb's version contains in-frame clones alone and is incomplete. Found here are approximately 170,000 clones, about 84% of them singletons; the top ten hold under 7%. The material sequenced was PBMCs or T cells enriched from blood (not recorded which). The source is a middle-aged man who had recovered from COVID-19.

CDR3 sequence: CASTRGRSGSSNTGELFF. The CDR3 bases are TGTGCCAGCACCAGAGGTCGTAGCGGATCTTCGAACACCGGGGAGCTGTTTTTT. The chain links TRBV4-2 to TRBJ2-2, with D possibly TRBD2 on 6 matching bases. Germline V gives CDR1 LGHNA, CDR2 YNFKEQ. This CDR3 is 18 amino acids long. The ends were cut back, 7 bases at V and 0 bases at J, with 21 bases in the middle.